This T cell receptor (beta chain) was captured in a study of Graves' ophthalmopathy and Graves' hyperthyroidism. V dropped 3 bases and J dropped 4; count of bases not matched to a gene: 9. Germline V lookup: CDR1 LGHNA, CDR2 YNFKEQ. This CDR3 comprises 16 residues. As the template, RNA transcripts were used to amplify TCR beta CDR3 regions. Second-round multiplex PCR followed a first-round RT-PCR using HTBI primers. TCRdb reanalysed the multiplex PCR reads using MiXCR and keeps one entry per CDR3 protein. The sample has roughly 410,000 distinct CDR3 sequences, just over 15% seen once. Hyperthyroidism qualified as stable when ophthalmopathy did not develop within 18 months of follow-up. Patients with other autoimmune diseases, uncontrolled infections, pregnancy or lactation were excluded. An approximately 10 ml volume of fresh peripheral blood provided the PBMCs.

The V and J genes are TRBV4-2 and TRBJ1-5; 7 nucleotides match TRBD1. The receptor comes from a woman aged 18-35 years with stable Graves' hyperthyroidism. Input material: peripheral blood. The CDR3 region is CASSQYTGTENQPQHF. In DNA form, the CDR3 reads TGTGCCAGCAGCCAGTACACCGGGACAGAGAATCAGCCCCAGCATTTT.